Below are 24 T cell receptor beta chains sequenced from a single sample in a study of blood T cell repertoires in COVID-19. TCRdb's copy holds only in-frame clones and misses some; the assay was immunoSEQ multiplex PCR. The profile shows tens of thousands of clones, approximately 90% of them singletons. Specimen: peripheral blood. The source is a human donor in a cohort sampled during active COVID-19.

The CDR3: CASRTLAGDRNEQFF. CDR3 coding DNA: TGTGCCAGCAGGACACTAGCGGGAGATAGGAATGAGCAGTTCTTC. The chain is built from TRBV5-6 and TRBJ2-1; 11 nucleotides agree with TRBD2. Germline V CDR1 and CDR2: SGHDT, YYEEEE. Unmatched junction bases numbered 8, after V lost 5 bases and J lost 7 bases. The CDR3 is 15 amino acids. The variable domain in full, completed from reference TRBV5-6 and TRBJ2-1, reads DAGVTQSPTHLIKTRGQQVTLRCSPKSGHDTVSWYQQALGQGPQFIFQYYEEEERQRGNFPDRFSGHQFPNYSSELNVNALLLGDSALYLCASRTLAGDRNEQFFGPGTRLTVL.

A few counts support this clone. The chain has TRBV7-2 and TRBJ1-6; TRBD1 is a possible D gene (5 bases). V was clipped by 1 base and J by 9 bases, with 13 bases between them. CDR1 SGHTA and CDR2 FQGNSA come from the germline V gene. The CDR3 contains 15 residues. The CDR3 sequence: CASSLVGGNGSPLHF. DNA of the CDR3: TGTGCCAGCAGCTTAGTGGGGGGAAATGGTTCACCCCTCCACTTT. The full variable domain, in which reference TRBV7-2 and TRBJ1-6 provide the parts outside the CDR3, is GAGVSQSPSNKVTEKGKDVELRCDPISGHTALYWYRQSLGQGLEFLIYFQGNSAPDKSGLPSDRFSAERTGGSVSTLTIQRTQQEDSAVYLCASSLVGGNGSPLHFGNGTRLTVT.

J is TRBJ1-5 and V is TRBV4-3; 10 bases agree with TRBD1. The CDR3 is made up of 15 amino acids. The J segment lost 7 bases and the V segment lost 3 bases, leaving 6 bases of the junction unmatched. The germline V gene encodes CDR1 LGHNA and CDR2 YSLEER. In DNA, the CDR3 is TGCGCCAGCAGCCAGGACAGGGGGAAGTTCCAGCCCCAGCATTTT. This translates into CASSQDRGKFQPQHF.

This clone was picked up one time. The chain couples TRBV6-1 to TRBJ2-7; perhaps TRBD1 as D (6 bases). V was cut by 2 bases and J by 5 bases, with 16 bases left in between. Germline CDR1 is MNHNS and CDR2 is SASEGT. The length of the CDR3 is 15 residues. This CDR3 reads CASSERAQGKDEQYF. The CDR3 nucleotides are TGTGCCAGCAGTGAAAGGGCTCAGGGGAAGGACGAGCAGTACTTC.

The chain links TRBV5-1 to TRBJ1-1, with D uncertain. Trimming removed 0 bases at V and 4 bases at J, with 7 bases between. The CDR3 length is 13 residues. Germline V gene lookup returns CDR1 SGHRS and CDR2 YFSETQ. The CDR3 is CASSLDTSTEAFF. The CDR3 DNA follows: TGCGCCAGCAGCTTGGATACTTCCACTGAAGCTTTCTTT.

The chain joins TRBV5-1 to TRBJ2-5; 8 bases are shared with TRBD1. Germline loops: CDR1 SGHRS, CDR2 YFSETQ. This CDR3 spans 17 amino acids. The trim removed 3 bases at V and 5 bases at J, leaving 15 bases unmatched. In nucleotides, the CDR3 is TGCGCCAGCAGCTCCGACCCGGGACAGGTAAAAATGGAGACCCAGTACTTC. This sequence encodes CASSSDPGQVKMETQYF.

Notes on this clone: Distinct nucleotide sequences in the sample also encode this CDR3. The chain combines TRBV3-1 (or the pseudogene TRBV3-2) with TRBJ2-7; 7 bases are shared with TRBD1. This CDR3 spans 13 amino acids. Unmatched junction bases numbered 2, after V lost 4 bases and J lost 2 bases. Per germline, CDR1 LGHDT and CDR2 YNNKEL (reference sequence). Written as DNA, the CDR3 is TGTGCCAGCAGCCGGCAGGGGGCCTACGAGCAGTACTTC. It encodes CASSRQGAYEQYF.

The V call is TRBV6-5, the J call TRBJ2-1; possible D gene TRBD1, 5 bases. Germline CDR1 MNHEY, CDR2 SVGAGI. Trimming left V 4 bases short and J 8 bases short, with 18 bases between. CDR3 length: 15 residues. Written as DNA, the CDR3 is TGTGCCAGCAGTTCAGGGTTGGATTGGCGTTATGAGCAGTTCTTC. Protein sequence: CASSSGLDWRYEQFF.

The CDR3 DNA reads as TGTGCCACCAGCAGAGATCGAGGGACAGGGGCACGGACCCAGTACTTC. This codes for CATSRDRGTGARTQYF. V usage is TRBV15 and J usage is TRBJ2-5; TRBD1 matches at 10 bases. V trimming: 0 bases; J trimming: 7 bases; junction bases outside the gene matches: 8. This CDR3 has 16 residues. Germline CDR1 LNHNV, CDR2 YYDKDF (reference sequence).

The V and J genes are TRBV7-3 and TRBJ2-1; 7 positions agree with TRBD2. After removal of 1 base from V and 4 bases from J, the junction contained 7 bases not matched to a gene. Germline V gene sequence: CDR1 SGHTA, CDR2 FQGTGA. CDR3 length equals 16 residues. CDR3 sequence: CASSLNPSSGYNEQFF. CDR3 in DNA: TGTGCCAGCAGCTTAAACCCCAGTAGCGGGTACAATGAGCAGTTCTTC.

V and J are TRBV5-1 and TRBJ1-4; TRBD1 matches 8 bases. J was trimmed by 0 bases and V by 0 bases; bases with no gene match: 4. The CDR3 extends over 17 amino acids. Germline V gene data show CDR1 as SGHRS and CDR2 as YFSETQ. In nucleotides, the CDR3 is TGCGCCAGCAGCTTGGCCAGGGGGCCCGCAACTAATGAAAAACTGTTTTTT. It codes for CASSLARGPATNEKLFF. Full variable domain (outside the CDR3, taken from reference TRBV5-1 and TRBJ1-4): KAGVTQTPRYLIKTRGQQVTLSCSPISGHRSVSWYQQTPGQGLQFLFEYFSETQRNKGNFPGRFSGRQFSNSRSEMNVSTLELGDSALYLCASSLARGPATNEKLFFGSGTQLSVL.

This clone was recorded only once. The J gene is TRBJ2-2, the V gene TRBV5-6; 12 bases are a match to TRBD2. CDR1 is SGHDT and CDR2 is YYEEEE in the germline V gene. After removal of 4 bases from V and 6 bases from J, the junction contained 4 bases not matched to a gene. This CDR3 region has 15 residues. The CDR3 loop reads CASSRLAGVSGELFF. DNA of the CDR3: TGTGCCAGCAGCAGACTAGCGGGAGTCTCCGGGGAGCTGTTTTTT.

DNA for the CDR3: TGTGCCAGCAGCTTATTAACAGGGGGCAGGAGGCAAGAGACCCAGTACTTC. Translating gives CASSLLTGGRRQETQYF. V usage is TRBV11-2 and J usage is TRBJ2-5; 9 bases align to TRBD1. J gave up 2 bases and V 2 bases, and 9 bases lay outside the gene matches. The CDR3 runs 17 residues. The germline CDR1 and CDR2 sequences are SGHAT and FQNNGV. Using reference TRBV11-2 and TRBJ2-5 for the parts outside the CDR3, the full variable domain is EAGVAQSPRYKIIEKRQSVAFWCNPISGHATLYWYQQILGQGPKLLIQFQNNGVVDDSQLPKDRFSAERLKGVDSTLKIQPAKLEDSAVYLCASSLLTGGRRQETQYFGPGTRLLVL.

The sample holds a few counts of this clone. The chain combines TRBV3-1 (or the pseudogene TRBV3-2) with TRBJ1-6; 11 nucleotides match TRBD1. Germline loops: CDR1 LGHDT, CDR2 YNNKEL (reference sequence). The CDR3 has 15 amino acids. With V trimmed by 6 bases and J by 10 bases, 8 bases remained unmatched. This chain's CDR3 is CASRDRDRGGSPLHF. The CDR3 DNA reads TGTGCCAGCAGGGACCGGGACAGGGGGGGATCACCCCTCCACTTT.

The chain links TRBV16 to TRBJ2-2; possible D gene TRBD1, 6 bases. Trimming removed 2 bases from V and 2 bases from J, with 9 bases in between. CDR3 length: 15 amino acids. CDR1 KGHSY and CDR2 FQNENV come from the germline V gene. In nucleotides, the CDR3 is TGTGCCAGCAGCCAAGGGACATTAAACACCGGGGAGCTGTTTTTT. Amino acids: CASSQGTLNTGELFF.

The genes are TRBV9 and TRBJ2-7, with a tentative D call TRBD1 (5 bases). The CDR3 is 14 amino acids. The ends were cut back, 2 bases at V and 2 bases at J, with 11 bases in the middle. Germline-derived CDR1 and CDR2 are SGDLS and YYNGEE. The CDR3 loop reads CASSVGQNPYEQYF. The CDR3 region has the DNA TGTGCCAGCAGCGTGGGGCAGAATCCCTACGAGCAGTACTTC.

This chain joins TRBV7-2 and TRBJ1-5, with D possibly being TRBD1 (6 bases). The CDR3 is 15 amino acids. The V end lost 2 bases, the J end lost 4 bases, and 12 bases lay between the germline ends. CDR1 and CDR2 (germline): SGHTA, FQGNSA. The CDR3 nucleotides read TGTGCCAGCAGCTTACGGGGGGCTCGGAATCAGCCCCAGCATTTT. It yields the protein CASSLRGARNQPQHF.

J is TRBJ2-1 and V is TRBV10-1; 12 positions match TRBD2. This CDR3 comprises 18 residues. V trimming: 3 bases; J trimming: 0 bases; junction bases outside the gene matches: 6. Per germline, CDR1 WNHNN and CDR2 SYGVQD (reference sequence). Here the CDR3 reads CASSDGLAGGGSYNEQFF. The CDR3 DNA is TGCGCCAGCAGTGATGGCCTAGCGGGAGGGGGCTCCTACAATGAGCAGTTCTTC.

The chain links TRBV5-1 to TRBJ2-5; D is undetermined. Per the germline V gene, CDR1 is SGHRS and CDR2 is YFSETQ. V was cut by 0 bases and J by 7 bases, with 7 bases left in between. This CDR3 comprises 12 residues. For the CDR3, the DNA is TGCGCCAGCAGCTTGGACAGTTGGACCCAGTACTTC. It codes for CASSLDSWTQYF.

This rearrangement joins TRBV5-6 to TRBJ1-1; D is perhaps TRBD1 (5 bases). Trimming removed 1 base from V and 4 bases from J, with 5 bases in between. The CDR3 has 12 amino acids. Germline lookup yields CDR1 SGHDT and CDR2 YYEEEE. The CDR3 region has the DNA TGTGCCAGCAGCTTGAGGGGCACTGAAGCTTTCTTT. Translating gives CASSLRGTEAFF. The whole variable domain, filled in from reference TRBV5-6 and TRBJ1-1, reads DAGVTQSPTHLIKTRGQQVTLRCSPKSGHDTVSWYQQALGQGPQFIFQYYEEEERQRGNFPDRFSGHQFPNYSSELNVNALLLGDSALYLCASSLRGTEAFFGQGTRLTVV.

This clone occurred once. V usage is TRBV28 and J usage is TRBJ2-1; D is uncertain. Trimming removed 2 bases from V and 6 bases from J, with 20 bases in between. The CDR3 loop spans 17 amino acids. Germline values: CDR1 MDHEN, CDR2 SYDVKM. The DNA of the CDR3 is TGTGCCAGCAGTTTAAACCTAGGAGCTTCGAATCGCAATGAGCAGTTCTTC. Encoded protein: CASSLNLGASNRNEQFF.

The chain recombines TRBV5-5 with TRBJ2-7; possible D gene TRBD1, 6 bases. Germline CDR1 reads SGHKS; CDR2 reads YYEKEE (reference sequence). Trimming pared 1 base from V and 5 bases from J, leaving 19 bases between. The CDR3 spans 16 residues. The CDR3 sequence: CASSLRARDNGHEQYF. CDR3 bases: TGTGCCAGCAGCTTGCGAGCTCGGGACAACGGCCACGAGCAGTACTTC.

This chain uses TRBV6-5 with TRBJ1-1; no clear D gene. CDR3 length equals 13 residues. V was shortened by 2 bases and J by 5 bases, with 9 bases between the two germline ends. The germline V gene has CDR1 MNHEY and CDR2 SVGAGI. CDR3 nucleotide sequence: TGTGCCAGCAGTTACGATATCAGGACTGAAGCTTTCTTT. Amino acid sequence: CASSYDIRTEAFF.

This sequence joins TRBV9 and TRBJ1-3; D is possibly TRBD1 (5 bases). Germline loops: CDR1 SGDLS, CDR2 YYNGEE. CDR3 length: 15 residues. The germline V and J ends were trimmed by 0 bases and 11 bases, with 18 bases remaining between them. The CDR3 region is CASSVVDGTGGAIYF. In nucleotides, the CDR3 is TGTGCCAGCAGCGTAGTCGACGGGACGGGAGGCGCCATATATTTT.